Listed here are 29 T cell receptor beta chains from one sample, sequenced in a study of CD8 T cells in Susac syndrome. RNA in amounts of about 0.5 to 1 ug was reverse transcribed with random hexamers. TCRdb reprocessed the immunoSEQ multiplex PCR reads with MiXCR, giving one entry per CDR3 protein. The sample lists around 200,000 distinct CDR3 sequences; 90% to 95% were seen once. Sequencing was done on a sample of CD4+ T cells from PBMCs. Receptors were obtained from a human donor in good health.

The chain joins TRBV18 to TRBJ1-5; maybe TRBD1 (6 bases). The CDR3 is 15 residues long. Germline CDR1 is KGHSH and CDR2 is LQKENI. The V gene lost 5 bases and the J gene lost 2 bases, with 13 bases spanning the gap. The CDR3 sequence is CASSVGRGGNQPQHF. The CDR3, as DNA: TGTGCCAGCTCAGTCGGTAGGGGGGGCAATCAGCCCCAGCATTTT.

The rearrangement uses TRBV20-1 and TRBJ1-2; possibly TRBD1 for D (6 bases). The CDR3 runs to 13 residues. CDR1 DFQATT and CDR2 SNEGSKA come from the germline V gene (reference sequence). V dropped 3 bases and J dropped 6 bases, with 14 bases sitting between them. CDR3 DNA: TGCAGTGCTAGTAGGGGGGCGGGGGATGGCTACACCTTC. Its translation: CSASRGAGDGYTF.

The CDR3 DNA sequence: TGCAGCGCACTACCCAGGGAAGGGGAGCTGTTTTTT. Its translation is CSALPREGELFF. The chain links TRBV29-1 to TRBJ2-2; a weak D match, TRBD1 (5 bases). The germline gives CDR1 SQVTM, CDR2 ANQGSEA. Deletions cut 7 bases from V and 8 bases from J, with 14 bases between. CDR3 size: 12 residues.

The chain uses TRBV3-1 and TRBJ2-3; TRBD1 aligns across 7 bases. Trimming at V came to 4 bases and at J to 7 bases, leaving 8 bases not matched to a gene. CDR1 is LGHDT and CDR2 is YNNKEL in the germline V gene (reference sequence). The CDR3 extends over 14 amino acids. In DNA, the CDR3 is TGTGCCAGCAGCCCCTCAGGGGGAACGAATACGCAGTATTTT. Protein sequence: CASSPSGGTNTQYF.

This chain uses TRBV20-1 with TRBJ2-7; 7 bases are shared with TRBD1. The trim removed 6 bases at V and 5 bases at J, leaving 4 bases unmatched. The CDR3 has 11 amino acids. Germline CDR1 and CDR2: DFQATT and SNEGSKA (reference sequence). CDR3 loop: CSAIDRDEQYF. In nucleotides, the CDR3 is TGCAGTGCAATAGACAGGGACGAGCAGTACTTC.

The chain is built from TRBV7-2 and TRBJ2-3; D perhaps matches TRBD2 (5 bases). This CDR3 region has 15 residues. Germline lookup yields CDR1 SGHTA and CDR2 FQGNSA. V was trimmed by 2 bases and J by 2 bases, leaving 11 bases between them. The CDR3 loop is CASSLPPGLTDTQYF. The DNA for the CDR3 is TGTGCCAGCAGCTTACCCCCTGGACTCACAGATACGCAGTATTTT.

CDR3 sequence reads: CASSPPSTGFDEQYF. CDR3 bases: TGTGCCAGCTCACCACCCTCGACAGGGTTCGACGAGCAGTACTTC. The chain combines TRBV18 with TRBJ2-7; 7 nucleotides agree with TRBD1. This CDR3 is 15 amino acids long. The germline V gene encodes CDR1 KGHSH and CDR2 LQKENI. V lost 0 bases, J lost 5 bases, and 7 bases stayed unmatched.

The J gene is TRBJ2-1, the V gene TRBV5-1, with D perhaps TRBD2 (6 bases). Trimming took 2 bases from V and 2 from J, leaving 8 bases between them. This CDR3 is built from 14 residues. Germline CDR1 SGHRS, CDR2 YFSETQ. CDR3 sequence (DNA): TGCGCCAGCAGCTTTCCGGGGGCCTACAATGAGCAGTTCTTC. It translates to CASSFPGAYNEQFF.

The chain carries TRBV12-3 or TRBV12-4 and TRBJ1-2, with 7 bases identical to TRBD1. This CDR3 is 12 amino acids long. The trim removed 4 bases at V and 8 bases at J, leaving 4 bases unmatched. The CDR3 loop is CASSSRQGGYTF. DNA of the CDR3: TGTGCCAGCAGTTCCAGACAGGGCGGCTACACCTTC.

The rearrangement links TRBV20-1 to TRBJ2-5; 8 nucleotides align to TRBD2. The germline V gene has CDR1 DFQATT and CDR2 SNEGSKA (reference sequence). V was clipped by 4 bases and J by 4 bases; unmatched bases: 8. The CDR3 loop spans 14 amino acids. The CDR3 protein is CSAKTPSGLETQYF. CDR3 bases: TGCAGTGCTAAAACGCCTAGCGGGTTAGAGACCCAGTACTTC.

The chain links TRBV28 to TRBJ2-2, with 8 bases identical to TRBD1. The CDR3 extends over 13 amino acids. Looked up from germline, CDR1 is MDHEN and CDR2 is SYDVKM. The J segment lost 3 bases and the V segment lost 11 bases, leaving 5 bases of the junction unmatched. CDR3 sequence reads: CAARGLDTGELFF. In nucleotides, the CDR3 is TGTGCCGCCAGGGGGCTGGACACCGGGGAGCTGTTTTTT.

This chain connects TRBV5-1 to TRBJ2-1; weak D call: TRBD2 (6 bases). The CDR3 consists of 15 residues. In germline, CDR1 is SGHRS, CDR2 YFSETQ. The V gene lost 4 bases and the J gene lost 2 bases, with 13 bases spanning the gap. The CDR3 loop is CASSPGLPAYNEQFF. DNA of the CDR3: TGCGCCAGCAGCCCGGGACTGCCAGCCTACAATGAGCAGTTCTTC.

The chain is built from TRBV27 and TRBJ2-5, with 7 nucleotides matching TRBD2. There are 15 residues in the CDR3. Trimming took 5 bases from V and 4 from J; bases not matched to a gene: 10. From germline, CDR1 is MNHEY and CDR2 SMNVEV (reference sequence). Here the CDR3 reads CASSVRLATGETQYF. In nucleotides, the CDR3 is TGTGCCAGCAGTGTCCGACTAGCAACAGGAGAGACCCAGTACTTC.

This chain joins TRBV13 and TRBJ2-7, with D possibly being TRBD1 (7 bases). The CDR3 is made up of 14 amino acids. Germline CDR1 PRHDT, CDR2 FYEKMQ (reference sequence). Trimming cost V 7 bases and J 1 base, with 14 bases left between them. The CDR3 DNA reads TGTGCCAGCAAACAACAGGGGAGGTCCTACGAGCAGTACTTC. Translation: CASKQQGRSYEQYF. The full variable domain, in which reference TRBV13 and TRBJ2-7 provide the parts outside the CDR3, is AAGVIQSPRHLIKEKRETATLKCYPIPRHDTVYWYQQGPGQDPQFLISFYEKMQSDKGSIPDRFSAQQFSDYHSELNMSSLELGDSALYFCASKQQGRSYEQYFGPGTRLTVT.

The chain links TRBV29-1 to TRBJ2-7; 8 bases agree with TRBD1. Unmatched junction bases numbered 16, after V lost 4 bases and J lost 8 bases. CDR3 length: 15 amino acids. Germline values: CDR1 SQVTM, CDR2 ANQGSEA. As DNA, the CDR3 is TGCAGCGTTGGGGTCGAAATCGGACAGGGTGCAAAGCAGTACTTC. Its translation: CSVGVEIGQGAKQYF.

The CDR3 DNA is TGCAGTGCCCATGCGCCCCGGGGCGGGGAGCTGTTTTTT. Translating it yields CSAHAPRGGELFF. The chain couples TRBV20-1 to TRBJ2-2; D may be TRBD2 (5 bases). Per the germline V gene, CDR1 is DFQATT and CDR2 is SNEGSKA (reference sequence). There are 13 residues in the CDR3. Trimming left V 6 bases short and J 7 bases short, with 15 bases between.

CDR3 DNA: TGTGCCTGGAGTGTACAAGGGAGGGGCACTGAAGCTTTCTTT. It yields the protein CAWSVQGRGTEAFF. J is TRBJ1-1 and V is TRBV30; tentatively, D is TRBD1 (5 bases). Between the trimmed V and J ends, which lost 0 bases and 4 bases, there was a span of 12 bases. CDR1 and CDR2 (germline): GTSNPN, SVGIG (reference sequence). The CDR3 has 14 amino acids. The whole variable domain, filled in from reference TRBV30 and TRBJ1-1, reads SQTIHQWPATLVQPVGSPLSLECTVEGTSNPNLYWYRQAAGRGLQLLFYSVGIGQISSEVPQNLSASRPQDRQFILSSKKLLLSDSGFYLCAWSVQGRGTEAFFGQGTRLTVV.

The chain recombines TRBV19 with TRBJ1-1; D not resolved. In germline, CDR1 is LNHDA, CDR2 SQIVND (reference sequence). V lost 2 bases and J 7 bases, leaving 8 bases between the germline ends. This CDR3 is built from 12 residues. This CDR3 reads CASSITEGEAFF. In DNA form, the CDR3 reads TGTGCCAGTAGTATAACCGAGGGTGAAGCTTTCTTT.

This chain connects TRBV9 to TRBJ1-4; the D is unclear. This CDR3 is built from 14 residues. The V end lost 2 bases, the J end lost 8 bases, and 13 bases lay between the germline ends. Germline V lookup: CDR1 SGDLS, CDR2 YYNGEE. The CDR3 bases are TGTGCCAGCAGCGTTGGGAGCCAGTCGGAAAAACTGTTTTTT. This sequence encodes CASSVGSQSEKLFF.

V is TRBV9 and J is TRBJ2-5; D is possibly TRBD2 (6 bases). Per germline, CDR1 SGDLS and CDR2 YYNGEE. The CDR3 sequence is 10 residues long. V was shortened by 7 bases and J by 5 bases, with 6 bases between the two germline ends. The CDR3 bases are TGTGCCAGCGCGGGGGAGACCCAGTACTTC. It codes for CASAGETQYF.

This chain joins TRBV12-3 or TRBV12-4 and TRBJ1-1; a possible D gene is TRBD1 (5 bases). Trimming stripped 6 bases from V and 0 bases from J, with 11 bases between. This CDR3 region has 14 residues. CDR3 in DNA: TGTGCCAGCAGAACCCAGGGCCTGAACACTGAAGCTTTCTTT. Translated: CASRTQGLNTEAFF.

The chain employs TRBV9 and TRBJ1-2; no firm D call. Per the germline V gene, CDR1 is SGDLS and CDR2 is YYNGEE. This CDR3 contains 14 residues. V shed 5 bases and J shed 1 base, with 12 bases lying between them. The CDR3 is CASSTFGNNYGYTF. For the CDR3, the DNA is TGTGCCAGCAGTACCTTCGGCAATAACTATGGCTACACCTTC.

This clonotype was seen just once. This chain uses TRBV20-1 with TRBJ2-1, with 8 bases aligning to TRBD2. Looked up from germline, CDR1 is DFQATT and CDR2 is SNEGSKA (reference sequence). V shed 5 bases, J shed 0 bases, and the junction held 6 bases outside the gene matches. The length of the CDR3 is 15 residues. The CDR3 coding sequence is TGCAGTGCTTCCCTACTAGCGGCCTCCTACAATGAGCAGTTCTTC. This gives the protein CSASLLAASYNEQFF.

The chain has TRBV7-9 and TRBJ1-2, with a possible D match to TRBD1 (5 bases). The CDR3 runs 15 residues. Germline V gene data show CDR1 as SEHNR and CDR2 as FQNEAQ (reference sequence). V was cut by 4 bases and J by 4 bases, with 16 bases left in between. CDR3 sequence reads: CASSSGGDSSYGYTF. The CDR3 DNA reads TGTGCCAGCAGCTCGGGGGGAGACAGCTCCTATGGCTACACCTTC. Full variable domain (rest looked up from reference TRBV7-9 and TRBJ1-2): DTGVSQNPRHKITKRGQNVTFRCDPISEHNRLYWYRQTLGQGPEFLTYFQNEAQLEKSRLLSDRFSAERPKGSFSTLEIQRTEQGDSAMYLCASSSGGDSSYGYTFGSGTRLTVV.

As regards this clonotype: One junction end disagrees with the germline gene, perhaps due to a read error. V gene TRBV6-2 or TRBV6-3 combines with J gene TRBJ1-1; 8 positions agree with TRBD1. The CDR3 loop spans 14 amino acids. CDR1 and CDR2 (germline): MNHEY, SVGEGT. The CDR3 protein is CASTYPTGDYEAFF. The CDR3 nucleotides read TGTGCCAGCACTTACCCGACAGGGGATTATGAAGCTTTCTTT.

The V and J genes are TRBV3-1 and TRBJ1-4; 7 positions agree with TRBD1. CDR1 and CDR2 (germline): LGHDT, YNNKEL (reference sequence). The CDR3 length is 14 residues. Trimming cost V 4 bases and J 7 bases; bases outside gene matches: 6. The CDR3 here is CASSLQGSSEKLFF. The CDR3 DNA follows: TGTGCCAGCAGCCTACAGGGGTCTAGTGAAAAACTGTTTTTT.

V gene TRBV20-1 combines with J gene TRBJ2-7, with D possibly being TRBD2 (6 bases). Germline V gene data show CDR1 as DFQATT and CDR2 as SNEGSKA (reference sequence). The V end lost 1 base, the J end lost 3 bases, and 10 bases lay between the germline ends. The CDR3 totals 13 residues. CDR3 in amino acids: CSARGGAGYEQYF. CDR3 nucleotide sequence: TGCAGTGCTAGAGGCGGGGCGGGCTACGAGCAGTACTTC.

This sequence joins TRBV20-1 and TRBJ2-7, with D tentatively TRBD1 (5 bases). The length of the CDR3 is 15 residues. Germline CDR1 and CDR2: DFQATT and SNEGSKA (reference sequence). The ends were cut back, 3 bases at V and 6 bases at J, with 21 bases in the middle. The CDR3 loop is CSARVQDKGSSEQYF. The CDR3 DNA is TGCAGTGCTAGGGTACAGGATAAGGGGTCGTCCGAGCAGTACTTC.

The J gene is TRBJ2-1, the V gene TRBV6-2 or TRBV6-3; 7 bases are shared with TRBD1. The CDR3 is 14 residues long. The V and J ends lost 5 bases and 4 bases, in that order; junction bases with no gene match: 5. Germline V gene data show CDR1 as MNHEY and CDR2 as SVGEGT. The chain's CDR3 is CASSRGQSYNEQFF. DNA for the CDR3: TGTGCCAGCAGTCGGGGACAGAGTTACAATGAGCAGTTCTTC.